This is a list of T cell receptor beta chains from one sample in a study of T cell changes during pregnancy in multiple sclerosis. Profiled with immunoSEQ multiplex PCR; TCRdb holds only in-frame clones, not every one. Here the sample spans over 50,000 clones, approximately 91% being singletons. This specimen consisted of peripheral blood, obtained after pregnancy. The source of these receptors is a female donor with multiple sclerosis, enrolled in a pregnancy study. CDR3s include the opening cysteine and the closing phenylalanine or tryptophan. The D gene is left open where the match is weak. Expanded clones get a size class; other rows say once, few or many, or leave the size out.

clone size: NA
V gene: TRBV19
CDR3 length: 14
D gene: TRBD1
J gene: TRBJ1-1
CDR3 DNA: TGTGCCAGTACCCTCACAGGGGAGAACACTGAAGCTTTCTTT
CDR3 protein: CASTLTGENTEAFF

clone size: NA
V gene: TRBV12-5
CDR3 length: 15
D gene: NA
J gene: TRBJ1-2
CDR3 DNA: TGTGCTAGTGGTTTGGTAACGGGAAAGGACTATGGCTACACCTTC
CDR3 protein: CASGLVTGKDYGYTF

clone size: NA
V gene: TRBV28
CDR3 length: 14
D gene: NA
J gene: TRBJ2-7
CDR3 DNA: TGTGCCAGCAGTTTCGCGGGTGCCAACTACGAGCAGTACTTC
CDR3 protein: CASSFAGANYEQYF

clone size: NA
V gene: TRBV30
CDR3 length: 14
D gene: TRBD2
J gene: TRBJ2-1
CDR3 DNA: TGTGCCTGGCAAGCGGGGGGCTCCTACAATGAGCAGTTCTTC
CDR3 protein: CAWQAGGSYNEQFF

clone size: NA
V gene: TRBV19
CDR3 length: 15
D gene: TRBD1
J gene: TRBJ2-1
CDR3 DNA: TGTGCCAGTACTCCGGGACAGCTAGTCTACAATGAGCAGTTCTTC
CDR3 protein: CASTPGQLVYNEQFF

clone size: NA
V gene: TRBV28
CDR3 length: 19
D gene: TRBD1
J gene: TRBJ2-3
CDR3 DNA: TGTGCCAGCAGTTTATTCTGGGAGACAGGGGGCCGCAGCACAGATACGCAGTATTTT
CDR3 protein: CASSLFWETGGRSTDTQYF

clone size: few
V gene: TRBV9
CDR3 length: 13
D gene: NA
J gene: TRBJ1-1
CDR3 DNA: TGTGCCAGCAGCGATACAGTGAACACTGAAGCTTTCTTT
CDR3 protein: CASSDTVNTEAFF

clone size: NA
V gene: TRBV18
CDR3 length: 14
D gene: NA
J gene: TRBJ1-1
CDR3 DNA: TGTGCCAGCTCACTCGGACAGACGAACACTGAAGCTTTCTTT
CDR3 protein: CASSLGQTNTEAFF

clone size: once
V gene: TRBV6-5
CDR3 length: 14
D gene: NA
J gene: TRBJ1-1
CDR3 DNA: TGTGCCAGCAGTTACTCGCCCCTAGGGGTAGGGGCTTTCTTT
CDR3 protein: CASSYSPLGVGAFF

clone size: once
V gene: TRBV5-1
CDR3 length: 13
D gene: TRBD1
J gene: TRBJ1-4
CDR3 DNA: TGCGCCAGTAGACAGGGGGCAGAAGAAAAACTGTTTTTT
CDR3 protein: CASRQGAEEKLFF

clone size: NA
V gene: TRBV9
CDR3 length: 15
D gene: TRBD2
J gene: TRBJ2-2
CDR3 DNA: TGTGCCAGCAGCTTTGGACGGGGGGGAGACGGGGAGCTGTTTTTT
CDR3 protein: CASSFGRGGDGELFF

clone size: NA
V gene: TRBV5-6
CDR3 length: 13
D gene: NA
J gene: TRBJ2-5
CDR3 DNA: TGTGCCAGCAGCTTGCGGGTAGGAGAGACCCAGTACTTC
CDR3 protein: CASSLRVGETQYF

clone size: once
V gene: TRBV5-4
CDR3 length: 16
D gene: NA
J gene: TRBJ2-7
CDR3 DNA: TGTGCCAGCAGCTTGCGGATAGGCGGGGACTCCTACGAGCAGTACTTC
CDR3 protein: CASSLRIGGDSYEQYF

clone size: NA
V gene: TRBV18
CDR3 length: 15
D gene: NA
J gene: TRBJ2-5
CDR3 DNA: TGTGCCAGCTCACCACCGAACAGTAGACAAGAGACCCAGTACTTC
CDR3 protein: CASSPPNSRQETQYF

clone size: NA
V gene: TRBV2
CDR3 length: 19
D gene: TRBD2
J gene: TRBJ2-1
CDR3 DNA: TGTGCCAGCAGTGAAAAATTCGGGATTAGCGGGGGCCGCTACAATGAGCAGTTCTTC
CDR3 protein: CASSEKFGISGGRYNEQFF

clone size: NA
V gene: TRBV19
CDR3 length: 14
D gene: NA
J gene: TRBJ2-2
CDR3 DNA: TGTGCCAGTAGTAAGACAGGGAACACCGGGGAGCTGTTTTTT
CDR3 protein: CASSKTGNTGELFF

clone size: NA
V gene: TRBV5-4
CDR3 length: 16
D gene: TRBD1
J gene: TRBJ1-1
CDR3 DNA: TGTGCCAGCAGCCGGACAGGGGGGCTGTGGGACACTGAAGCTTTCTTT
CDR3 protein: CASSRTGGLWDTEAFF

clone size: NA
V gene: TRBV2
CDR3 length: 15
D gene: NA
J gene: TRBJ1-2
CDR3 DNA: TGTGCCAGCAGTGAGGGGGGGCAGGCCTTCTATGGCTACACCTTC
CDR3 protein: CASSEGGQAFYGYTF

clone size: once
V gene: TRBV10-1
CDR3 length: 13
D gene: TRBD1
J gene: TRBJ2-7
CDR3 DNA: TGCGCCAGCAGTCAGGGACAGGGCTACGAGCAGTACTTC
CDR3 protein: CASSQGQGYEQYF

clone size: NA
V gene: TRBV19
CDR3 length: 17
D gene: TRBD1
J gene: TRBJ1-3
CDR3 DNA: TGTGCCAGTAGTAACTCGTTTATGAGGGGGCCTGGAAACACCATATATTTT
CDR3 protein: CASSNSFMRGPGNTIYF

clone size: NA
V gene: TRBV28
CDR3 length: 16
D gene: NA
J gene: TRBJ1-3
CDR3 DNA: TGTGCCAGCAGTTCGAACAGGGAGAGCTCTGGAAACACCATATATTTT
CDR3 protein: CASSSNRESSGNTIYF

clone size: NA
V gene: TRBV7-9
CDR3 length: 12
D gene: NA
J gene: TRBJ1-2
CDR3 DNA: TGTGCCGGGGGCGGAACAGGCTATGGCTACACCTTC
CDR3 protein: CAGGGTGYGYTF

clone size: few
V gene: TRBV10-3
CDR3 length: 14
D gene: NA
J gene: TRBJ1-6
CDR3 DNA: TGTGCCATCAGTGAGTCGGCAGGTAATTCACCCCTCCACTTT
CDR3 protein: CAISESAGNSPLHF

clone size: NA
V gene: TRBV9
CDR3 length: 13
D gene: NA
J gene: TRBJ1-4
CDR3 DNA: TGTGCCAGCAGCGTAGGACAGAATGAAAAACTGTTTTTT
CDR3 protein: CASSVGQNEKLFF

clone size: NA
V gene: TRBV28
CDR3 length: 12
D gene: NA
J gene: TRBJ1-2
CDR3 DNA: TGTGCCAGCAGTTCGAGTCGCTATGGCTACACCTTC
CDR3 protein: CASSSSRYGYTF

clone size: NA
V gene: TRBV6-5
CDR3 length: 13
D gene: TRBD2
J gene: TRBJ2-7
CDR3 DNA: TGTGCGACCAGGACTAGCGGGAGCTACGAGCAGTACTTC
CDR3 protein: CATRTSGSYEQYF

clone size: NA
V gene: TRBV18
CDR3 length: 16
D gene: TRBD1
J gene: TRBJ2-2
CDR3 DNA: TGTGCCAGCTCACCAATTCGACAGGGTAACACCGGGGAGCTGTTTTTT
CDR3 protein: CASSPIRQGNTGELFF

clone size: NA
V gene: TRBV6-5
CDR3 length: 12
D gene: NA
J gene: TRBJ2-3
CDR3 DNA: TGTGCCAGCAGCCTCGGACAGTTCACGCAGTATTTT
CDR3 protein: CASSLGQFTQYF

clone size: NA
V gene: TRBV30
CDR3 length: 16
D gene: TRBD2
J gene: TRBJ2-5
CDR3 DNA: TGTGCCTGGAGCAACGGGGGCGGGGGGCTGAGAGGGACCCAGTACTTC
CDR3 protein: CAWSNGGGGLRGTQYF

clone size: once
V gene: TRBV5-4
CDR3 length: 13
D gene: NA
J gene: TRBJ2-7
CDR3 DNA: TGTGCCAGCAGCTACGGACTGCTATACGAGCAGTACTTC
CDR3 protein: CASSYGLLYEQYF

clone size: NA
V gene: TRBV29-1
CDR3 length: 14
D gene: NA
J gene: TRBJ2-3
CDR3 DNA: TGCAGCGTCGCTAGCGTTCTATACACAGATACGCAGTATTTT
CDR3 protein: CSVASVLYTDTQYF

clone size: NA
V gene: TRBV5-6
CDR3 length: 15
D gene: TRBD1
J gene: TRBJ1-1
CDR3 DNA: TGTGCCAGCAGCAGACAGGGTTTGGGGGACACTGAAGCTTTCTTT
CDR3 protein: CASSRQGLGDTEAFF

clone size: NA
V gene: TRBV6-1
CDR3 length: 15
D gene: NA
J gene: TRBJ1-5
CDR3 DNA: TGTGCCAGCAGTCGGGGGGGGGCTGGCAATCAGCCCCAGCATTTT
CDR3 protein: CASSRGGAGNQPQHF

clone size: NA
V gene: TRBV9
CDR3 length: 15
D gene: NA
J gene: TRBJ2-5
CDR3 DNA: TGTGCCAGCAGCGCCCAGGGGAGGGGGAGGGAGACCCAGTACTTC
CDR3 protein: CASSAQGRGRETQYF

clone size: NA
V gene: TRBV19
CDR3 length: 17
D gene: TRBD1
J gene: TRBJ2-1
CDR3 DNA: TGTGCCAGTAGTCAGACAGGGGTGTCGAGCTCCTACAATGAGCAGTTCTTC
CDR3 protein: CASSQTGVSSSYNEQFF

clone size: NA
V gene: TRBV7-3
CDR3 length: 15
D gene: NA
J gene: TRBJ1-1
CDR3 DNA: TGTGCCAGCAGCTTAAATCAGGGCGGCGAGACTGAAGCTTTCTTT
CDR3 protein: CASSLNQGGETEAFF

clone size: NA
V gene: TRBV6-6
CDR3 length: 14
D gene: TRBD1
J gene: TRBJ1-4
CDR3 DNA: TGTGCCAGCAGTCAGGACAGGGGAAGGCGAAAACTGTTTTTT
CDR3 protein: CASSQDRGRRKLFF

clone size: NA
V gene: TRBV7-3
CDR3 length: 16
D gene: TRBD1
J gene: TRBJ2-1
CDR3 DNA: TGTGCCAGCAGCTTAACACACAGGGGCGACTACAATGAGCAGTTCTTC
CDR3 protein: CASSLTHRGDYNEQFF

clone size: NA
V gene: TRBV19
CDR3 length: 14
D gene: NA
J gene: TRBJ1-1
CDR3 DNA: TGTGCCAGTGGCCCGTTGCAGGGGCACACTGAAGCTTTCTTT
CDR3 protein: CASGPLQGHTEAFF

clone size: NA
V gene: TRBV7-9
CDR3 length: 15
D gene: NA
J gene: TRBJ2-3
CDR3 DNA: TGTGCCAGCAGCGGGGGGCGGGGGCGGGCAGATACGCAGTATTTT
CDR3 protein: CASSGGRGRADTQYF

clone size: NA
V gene: TRBV6-5
CDR3 length: 16
D gene: NA
J gene: TRBJ1-1
CDR3 DNA: TGTGCCAGCAGTTTGGGCTTGGGAGTTCGTGACACTGAAGCTTTCTTT
CDR3 protein: CASSLGLGVRDTEAFF

clone size: NA
V gene: TRBV7-9
CDR3 length: 13
D gene: NA
J gene: TRBJ1-2
CDR3 DNA: TGTGCCAGCAGCCAAGGGGTGTACTATGGCTACACCTTC
CDR3 protein: CASSQGVYYGYTF

clone size: NA
V gene: TRBV6-1
CDR3 length: 15
D gene: NA
J gene: TRBJ1-5
CDR3 DNA: TGTGCCAGCAGTGAAACGGGATATAGCAATCAGCCCCAGCATTTT
CDR3 protein: CASSETGYSNQPQHF

clone size: NA
V gene: TRBV12-5
CDR3 length: 13
D gene: NA
J gene: TRBJ1-1
CDR3 DNA: TGTGCTAGTGGTTTGGGCAGGGTCACTGAAGCTTTCTTT
CDR3 protein: CASGLGRVTEAFF

clone size: NA
V gene: TRBV6-4
CDR3 length: 15
D gene: NA
J gene: TRBJ2-3
CDR3 DNA: TGTGCCAGCAGTGACTCCGCAGGGCACACAGATACGCAGTATTTT
CDR3 protein: CASSDSAGHTDTQYF

clone size: once
V gene: TRBV30
CDR3 length: 14
D gene: NA
J gene: TRBJ2-1
CDR3 DNA: TGTGCCTGGAGTGATGGCCCTCCCTACAATGAGCAGTTCTTC
CDR3 protein: CAWSDGPPYNEQFF

clone size: NA
V gene: TRBV2
CDR3 length: 13
D gene: NA
J gene: TRBJ2-1
CDR3 DNA: TGTGCCAGCAGTGAGGCCTCGGGCAATGAGCAGTTCTTC
CDR3 protein: CASSEASGNEQFF

clone size: once
V gene: TRBV5-1
CDR3 length: 15
D gene: TRBD1
J gene: TRBJ2-5
CDR3 DNA: TGCGCCAGCAGCTTGGCCCAGGGGGCTACTAGAGAGCAGTACTTC
CDR3 protein: CASSLAQGATREQYF

clone size: NA
V gene: TRBV27
CDR3 length: 13
D gene: NA
J gene: TRBJ1-1
CDR3 DNA: TGTGCCAGCAGCTATACCCGGGACACTGAAGCTTTCTTT
CDR3 protein: CASSYTRDTEAFF

clone size: few
V gene: TRBV19
CDR3 length: 14
D gene: TRBD1
J gene: TRBJ1-2
CDR3 DNA: TGTGCCAGTAGTATCCTCGCAGGGGGCTATGGCTACACCTTC
CDR3 protein: CASSILAGGYGYTF

clone size: NA
V gene: TRBV5-6
CDR3 length: 12
D gene: NA
J gene: TRBJ1-2
CDR3 DNA: NA
CDR3 protein: CASSFGTGTNTF

clone size: NA
V gene: TRBV7-9
CDR3 length: 15
D gene: NA
J gene: TRBJ1-1
CDR3 DNA: TGTGCCAGCAGCTTACGTCCTCAGGGGTCCACTGAAGCTTTCTTT
CDR3 protein: CASSLRPQGSTEAFF

clone size: NA
V gene: TRBV6-5
CDR3 length: 15
D gene: TRBD1
J gene: TRBJ1-2
CDR3 DNA: TGTGCCAGCAGTGCGACAGGGGGCGGCGTAGGGGGCTACACCTTC
CDR3 protein: CASSATGGGVGGYTF

clone size: NA
V gene: TRBV2
CDR3 length: 13
D gene: NA
J gene: TRBJ1-5
CDR3 DNA: TGTGCCAGCAGTGCACAGCCAGGTCAGCCCCAGCATTTT
CDR3 protein: CASSAQPGQPQHF

clone size: NA
V gene: TRBV6-6
CDR3 length: 15
D gene: NA
J gene: TRBJ2-1
CDR3 DNA: TGTGCCAGCAGCCCTCGCGGGACGTCCTACAATGAGCAGTTCTTC
CDR3 protein: CASSPRGTSYNEQFF